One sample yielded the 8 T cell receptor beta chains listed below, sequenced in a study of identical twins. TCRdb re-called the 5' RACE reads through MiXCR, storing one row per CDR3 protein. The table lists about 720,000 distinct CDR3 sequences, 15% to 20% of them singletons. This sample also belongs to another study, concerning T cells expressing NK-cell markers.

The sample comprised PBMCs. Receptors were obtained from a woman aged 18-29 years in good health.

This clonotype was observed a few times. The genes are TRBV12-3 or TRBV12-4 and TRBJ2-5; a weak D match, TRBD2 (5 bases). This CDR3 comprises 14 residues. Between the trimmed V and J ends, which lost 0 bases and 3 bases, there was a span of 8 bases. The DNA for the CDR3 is TGTGCCAGCAGTTTAGCCATCGGGAAAGAGACCCAGTACTTC. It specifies CASSLAIGKETQYF.

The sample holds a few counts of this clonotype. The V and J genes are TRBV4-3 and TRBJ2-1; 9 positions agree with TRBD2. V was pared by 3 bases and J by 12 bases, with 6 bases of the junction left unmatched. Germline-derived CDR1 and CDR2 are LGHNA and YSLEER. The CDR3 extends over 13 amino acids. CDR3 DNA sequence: TGCGCCAGCAGCCATTTTAGCGGGGGAGCGCAGTTCTTC. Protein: CASSHFSGGAQFF.

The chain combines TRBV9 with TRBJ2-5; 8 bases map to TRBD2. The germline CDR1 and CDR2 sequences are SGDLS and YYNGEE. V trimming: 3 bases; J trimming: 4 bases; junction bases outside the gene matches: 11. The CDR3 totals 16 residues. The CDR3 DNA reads TGTGCCAGCAGCGCTCCCAGTAGCGGGGTGGGAGAGACCCAGTACTTC. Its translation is CASSAPSSGVGETQYF.

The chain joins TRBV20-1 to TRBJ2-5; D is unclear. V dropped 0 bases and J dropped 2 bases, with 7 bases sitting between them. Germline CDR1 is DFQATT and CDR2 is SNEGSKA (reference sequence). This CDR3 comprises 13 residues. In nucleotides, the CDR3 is TGCAGTGCTAGAGATGGTCGGCAAGAGACCCAGTACTTC. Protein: CSARDGRQETQYF.

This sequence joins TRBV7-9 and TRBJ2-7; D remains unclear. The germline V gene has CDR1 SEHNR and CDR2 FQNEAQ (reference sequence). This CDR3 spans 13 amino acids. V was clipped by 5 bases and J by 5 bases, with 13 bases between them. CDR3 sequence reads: CASSALAIHEQYF. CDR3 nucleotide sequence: TGTGCCAGCAGCGCCCTGGCAATCCACGAGCAGTACTTC.

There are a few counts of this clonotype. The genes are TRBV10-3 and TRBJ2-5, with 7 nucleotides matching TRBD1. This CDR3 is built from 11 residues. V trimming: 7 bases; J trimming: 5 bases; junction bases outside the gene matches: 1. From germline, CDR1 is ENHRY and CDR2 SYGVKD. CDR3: CAIKGGETQYF. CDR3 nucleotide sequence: TGTGCCATCAAAGGGGGCGAGACCCAGTACTTC.

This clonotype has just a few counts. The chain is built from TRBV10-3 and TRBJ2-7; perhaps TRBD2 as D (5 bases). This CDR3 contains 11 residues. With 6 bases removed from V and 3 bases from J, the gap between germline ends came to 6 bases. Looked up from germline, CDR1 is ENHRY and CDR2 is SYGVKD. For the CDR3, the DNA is TGTGCCATCAGGGAGGTCTACGAGCAGTACTTC. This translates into CAIREVYEQYF.

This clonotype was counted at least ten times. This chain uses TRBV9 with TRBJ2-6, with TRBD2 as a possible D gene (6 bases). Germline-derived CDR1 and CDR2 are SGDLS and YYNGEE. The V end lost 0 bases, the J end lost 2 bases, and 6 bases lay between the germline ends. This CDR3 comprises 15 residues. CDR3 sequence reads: CASSVAGAGANVLTF. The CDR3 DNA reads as TGTGCCAGCAGCGTAGCGGGGGCTGGGGCCAACGTCCTGACTTTC. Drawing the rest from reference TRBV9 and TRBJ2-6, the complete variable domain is DSGVTQTPKHLITATGQRVTLRCSPRSGDLSVYWYQQSLDQGLQFLIQYYNGEERAKGNILERFSAQQFPDLHSELNLSSLELGDSALYFCASSVAGAGANVLTFGAGSRLTVL.